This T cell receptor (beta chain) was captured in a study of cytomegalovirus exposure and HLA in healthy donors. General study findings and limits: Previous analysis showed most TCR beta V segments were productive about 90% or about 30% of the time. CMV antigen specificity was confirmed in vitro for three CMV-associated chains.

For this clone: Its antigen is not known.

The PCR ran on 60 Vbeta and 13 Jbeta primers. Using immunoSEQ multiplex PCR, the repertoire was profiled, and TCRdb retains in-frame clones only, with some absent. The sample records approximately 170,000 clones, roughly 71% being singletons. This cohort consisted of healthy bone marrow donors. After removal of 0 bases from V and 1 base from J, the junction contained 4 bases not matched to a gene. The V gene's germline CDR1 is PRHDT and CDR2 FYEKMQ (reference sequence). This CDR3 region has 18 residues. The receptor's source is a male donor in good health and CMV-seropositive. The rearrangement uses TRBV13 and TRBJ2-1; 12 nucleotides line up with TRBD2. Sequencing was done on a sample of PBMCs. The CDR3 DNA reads TGTGCCAGCAGCTTAGGGAGACTAGCGGGGGAGTCCTACAATGAGCAGTTCTTC. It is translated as CASSLGRLAGESYNEQFF.